This passage covers 9 T cell receptor beta chains from one sample sequenced in a study of beta chain bispecific antibodies for T cell cancers. Study observations and caveats: Normal T cells contributed less of the targeted TRBV signal than the leukemia cells did. Anti-TRBV12 exposure, compared with anti-CD19, reduced the TRBV12-3 proportion of TRBV signal by roughly 99%.

TCRdb redid the calling of the 5' RACE reads with MiXCR, one entry per CDR3 protein. Seen here are 20,000 to 25,000 distinct CDR3 sequences, approximately 1.9% observed once, and the top ten hold 5.2%. Expansion lasted two to three days, with either anti-CD3 antibody OKT3 or CD3/CD28 beads. These receptors are not linked to any known antigen. Source: healthy donor T cells cultured with leukemia cells, taken from a culture containing a bispecific antibody targeting TCR Vbeta12. The receptors were gathered from a human donor in good health. Some clones in this sample may be carry-over from other donors' samples.

This clonotype was counted ten times or more. The chain couples TRBV5-1 to TRBJ2-7; TRBD2 matches 10 bases. The CDR3 runs 16 residues. V was clipped by 3 bases and J by 5 bases; unmatched bases: 11. Germline assignment: CDR1 SGHRS and CDR2 YFSETQ. The CDR3 DNA follows: TGCGCCAGCAGCTGGGGGGAACTAGCGGGGTACGACGAGCAGTACTTC. Translation gives CASSWGELAGYDEQYF.

This clonotype has ten or more counts. The V call is TRBV6-5, the J call TRBJ1-1, with D perhaps matching TRBD1 (6 bases). V was shortened by 1 base and J by 5 bases, with 17 bases between the two germline ends. The CDR3 runs to 16 residues. The germline V gene encodes CDR1 MNHEY and CDR2 SVGAGI. CDR3 in DNA: TGTGCCAGCAGTTACTTACCCGCGGGGGGCCGGACTGAAGCTTTCTTT. Its protein is CASSYLPAGGRTEAFF.

This clonotype was picked up many times. The V gene is TRBV6-1, the J gene TRBJ2-1; D possibly corresponds to TRBD1 (6 bases). V shed 7 bases and J shed 0 bases, with 10 bases lying between them. The CDR3 consists of 14 residues. CDR1 is MNHNS, CDR2 SASEGT, per germline. In DNA form, the CDR3 reads TGTGCCAGCAAAGAACAGGGCTCCTACAATGAGCAGTTCTTC. Protein product: CASKEQGSYNEQFF.

This clonotype appeared many times. The chain combines TRBV7-9 with TRBJ2-7; 7 nucleotides match TRBD1. V shed 6 bases, J shed 2 bases, and the junction held 7 bases outside the gene matches. CDR1 is SEHNR and CDR2 is FQNEAQ in the germline V gene (reference sequence). The CDR3 runs to 14 residues. CDR3 protein: CASSLAGTAYEQYF. The CDR3 DNA reads TGTGCCAGCAGTCTGGCTGGGACAGCCTACGAGCAGTACTTC.

This clonotype was detected many times. The genes are TRBV20-1 and TRBJ2-7; 8 bases fit TRBD2. The CDR3 runs 13 residues. In germline, CDR1 is DFQATT, CDR2 SNEGSKA (reference sequence). V lost 5 bases to trimming and J lost 3 bases; unmatched junction nucleotides: 6. CDR3 DNA: TGCAGTGCTTATACCGGGACTAGCTACGAGCAGTACTTC. Translating it yields CSAYTGTSYEQYF.

This clonotype is medium-sized by share. V gene TRBV5-1 combines with J gene TRBJ2-7; 9 bases fit TRBD1. CDR1 and CDR2 from the germline V gene are SGHRS and YFSETQ. V shed 1 base, J shed 1 base, and the junction held 12 bases outside the gene matches. CDR3 size: 18 residues. CDR3 DNA sequence: TGCGCCAGCAGCTTGCCGAAAGTCAGGGACAGGGATTCCTACGAGCAGTACTTC. Translation gives CASSLPKVRDRDSYEQYF. Drawing the rest from reference TRBV5-1 and TRBJ2-7, the complete variable domain is KAGVTQTPRYLIKTRGQQVTLSCSPISGHRSVSWYQQTPGQGLQFLFEYFSETQRNKGNFPGRFSGRQFSNSRSEMNVSTLELGDSALYLCASSLPKVRDRDSYEQYFGPGTRLTVT.

The table lists this clonotype with many counts. The V and J genes are TRBV5-4 and TRBJ2-3; 7 bases line up with TRBD2. Losses at the gene ends were 4 bases for V and 14 bases for J; bases not matched to a gene: 13. The CDR3 totals 13 residues. Looked up from germline, CDR1 is SGHNT and CDR2 is YYREEE (reference sequence). CDR3 in amino acids: CASSTPTSSVVYF. CDR3 nucleotide sequence: TGTGCCAGCAGCACGCCGACTAGCAGCGTTGTGTATTTT.

Many counts were recorded for this clonotype. The genes are TRBV19 and TRBJ2-7; 7 bases fit TRBD1. The length of the CDR3 is 13 residues. Trimming took 5 bases from V and 6 from J; bases not matched to a gene: 7. Germline CDR1 LNHDA, CDR2 SQIVND (reference sequence). The CDR3 DNA follows: TGTGCCAGTAGTCCGACGGACAGGAGCGAGCAGTACTTC. It encodes CASSPTDRSEQYF.

This clonotype was found many times. The V call is TRBV19, the J call TRBJ2-1; 7 positions agree with TRBD1. V lost 5 bases and J lost 2; bases outside the gene matches: 9. Germline V gives CDR1 LNHDA, CDR2 SQIVND (reference sequence). The CDR3 sequence is 16 residues long. In nucleotides, the CDR3 is TGTGCCAGTAGTCGAACGACGGACAGGCCCTACAATGAGCAGTTCTTC. Its protein product is CASSRTTDRPYNEQFF. The full variable domain, rest sourced from reference TRBV19 and TRBJ2-1, is DGGITQSPKYLFRKEGQNVTLSCEQNLNHDAMYWYRQDPGQGLRLIYYSQIVNDFQKGDIAEGYSVSREKKESFPLTVTSAQKNPTAFYLCASSRTTDRPYNEQFFGPGTRLTVL.